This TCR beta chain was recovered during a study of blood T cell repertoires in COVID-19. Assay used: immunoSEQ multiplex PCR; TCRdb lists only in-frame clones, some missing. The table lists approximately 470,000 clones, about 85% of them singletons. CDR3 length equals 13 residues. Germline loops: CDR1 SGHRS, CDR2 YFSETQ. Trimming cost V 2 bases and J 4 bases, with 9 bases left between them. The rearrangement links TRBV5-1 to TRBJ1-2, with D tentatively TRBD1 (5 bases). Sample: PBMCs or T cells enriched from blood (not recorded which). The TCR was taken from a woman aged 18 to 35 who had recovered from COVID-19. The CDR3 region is CASSLTDSYGYTF. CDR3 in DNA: TGCGCCAGCAGCTTAACAGACAGCTATGGCTACACCTTC.